This TCR beta chain was profiled in a study of early T cells in non-severe SARS-CoV-2 infection. Turning to the study itself: RNA in bulk from unsorted whole blood was sequenced, and chains were unpaired.

Unique molecular identifier tags were affixed to discrete cDNA molecules. MiXCR, applied by TCRdb to the 5' RACE reads, yields one record per CDR3 protein. The table includes under 70,000 distinct CDR3 sequences, under 15% detected once. Findings and limits, study-wide: Matching against VDJdb likely underestimated virus-specific expansions, favoring anti-spike CD8.

In this sample, this clonotype turned up a few times. Its specificity is not known. Here the sequenced sample was whole blood, taken at baseline. The sequence was collected from an adult who was a healthcare worker with PCR-confirmed SARS-CoV-2 infection or an uninfected control (not recorded which).

The DNA for the CDR3 is TGTGCCAGCAGCCGCAACGTCGGGACAGGCGGCGAGCAGTACTTC. Its protein is CASSRNVGTGGEQYF. This chain links TRBV7-9 with TRBJ2-7, with 8 bases identical to TRBD1. The CDR3 length is 15 residues. V was pared by 5 bases and J by 6 bases, with 12 bases of the junction left unmatched. CDR1 SEHNR and CDR2 FQNEAQ come from the germline V gene (reference sequence).